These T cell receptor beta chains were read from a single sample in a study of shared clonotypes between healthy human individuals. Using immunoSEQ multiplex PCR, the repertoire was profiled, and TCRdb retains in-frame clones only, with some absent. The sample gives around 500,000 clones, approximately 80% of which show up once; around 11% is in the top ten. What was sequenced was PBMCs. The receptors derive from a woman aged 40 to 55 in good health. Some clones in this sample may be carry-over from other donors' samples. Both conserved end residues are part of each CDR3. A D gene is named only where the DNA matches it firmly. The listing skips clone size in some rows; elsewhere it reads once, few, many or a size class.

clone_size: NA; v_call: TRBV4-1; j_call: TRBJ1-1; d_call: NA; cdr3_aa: CASSPPGRANTEAFF; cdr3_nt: TGCGCCAGCAGCCCCCCGGGGAGGGCGAACACTGAAGCTTTCTTT
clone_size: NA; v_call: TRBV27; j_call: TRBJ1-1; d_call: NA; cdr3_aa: CASKQGRGWGEAFF; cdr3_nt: TGTGCCAGCAAGCAGGGCCGCGGTTGGGGTGAAGCTTTCTTT
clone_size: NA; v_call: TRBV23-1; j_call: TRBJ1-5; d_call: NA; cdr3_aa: CASSGHYSDNQPQHF; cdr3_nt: TGCGCCAGCAGTGGACATTACTCCGACAATCAGCCCCAGCATTTT
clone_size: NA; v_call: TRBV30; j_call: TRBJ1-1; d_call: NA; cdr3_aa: CAWNNYRGTEAFF; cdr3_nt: TGTGCCTGGAATAATTATAGGGGCACTGAAGCTTTCTTT
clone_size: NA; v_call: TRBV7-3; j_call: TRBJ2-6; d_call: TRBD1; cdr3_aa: CASSPRQGIGANVLTF; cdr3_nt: TGTGCCAGCAGCCCCCGACAGGGGATCGGGGCCAACGTCCTGACTTTC
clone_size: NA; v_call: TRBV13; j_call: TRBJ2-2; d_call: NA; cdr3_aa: CASSLQGRRANTGELFF; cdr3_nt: TGTGCCAGCAGCTTACAGGGACGGCGCGCGAACACCGGGGAGCTGTTTTTT
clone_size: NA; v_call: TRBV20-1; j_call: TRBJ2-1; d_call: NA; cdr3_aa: CSAGVWGEQFF; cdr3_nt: TGCAGTGCGGGGGTGTGGGGTGAGCAGTTCTTC
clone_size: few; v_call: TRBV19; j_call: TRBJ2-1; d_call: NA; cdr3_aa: CATRGKRSYNEQFF; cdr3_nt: TGTGCCACACGGGGCAAGCGCTCCTACAATGAGCAGTTCTTC
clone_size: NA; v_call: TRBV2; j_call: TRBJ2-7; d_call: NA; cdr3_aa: CASSGLGQITPSYEQYF; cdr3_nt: TGTGCCAGCAGTGGGTTGGGACAAATTACCCCCTCCTACGAGCAGTACTTC
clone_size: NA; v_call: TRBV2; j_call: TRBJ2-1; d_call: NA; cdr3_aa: CASSRSSLSSYNEQFF; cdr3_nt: TGTGCCAGCAGTCGGTCCTCACTGAGCTCCTACAATGAGCAGTTCTTC
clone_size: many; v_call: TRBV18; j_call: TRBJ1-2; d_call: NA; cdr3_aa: CASSPPNQYGYTF; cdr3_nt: TGTGCCAGCTCACCACCGAACCAATATGGCTACACCTTC
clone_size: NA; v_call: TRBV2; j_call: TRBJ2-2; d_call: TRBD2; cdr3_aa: CASRRGGRDTGELFF; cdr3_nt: TGTGCCAGCAGGAGGGGCGGGAGGGACACCGGGGAGCTGTTTTTT
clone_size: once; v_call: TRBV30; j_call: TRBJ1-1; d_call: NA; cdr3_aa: CAWSVGTEAFF; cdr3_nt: TGTGCCTGGAGTGTAGGGACTGAAGCTTTCTTT